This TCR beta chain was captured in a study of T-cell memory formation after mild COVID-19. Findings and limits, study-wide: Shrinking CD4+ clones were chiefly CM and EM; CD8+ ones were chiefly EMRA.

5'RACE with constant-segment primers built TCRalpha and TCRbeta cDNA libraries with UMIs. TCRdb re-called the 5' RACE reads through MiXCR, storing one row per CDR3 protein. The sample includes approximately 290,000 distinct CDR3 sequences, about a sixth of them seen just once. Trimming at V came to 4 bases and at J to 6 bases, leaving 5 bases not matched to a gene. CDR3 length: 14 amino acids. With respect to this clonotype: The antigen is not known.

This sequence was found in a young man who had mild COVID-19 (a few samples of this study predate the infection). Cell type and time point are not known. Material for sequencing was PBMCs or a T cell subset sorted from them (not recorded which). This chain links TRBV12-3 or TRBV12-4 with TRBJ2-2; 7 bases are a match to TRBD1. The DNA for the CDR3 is TGTGCCAGCAGTTCCTTTCAGGGGGCCGGGGAGCTGTTTTTT. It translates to CASSSFQGAGELFF.